This TCR beta chain was captured in a study of blood T cell repertoires in COVID-19. At the level of the study: The samples span acute and convalescent COVID-19 from the United States, Italy and Spain. PBMCs, B-cell-depleted T cells, or T cells provided the cDNA or gDNA that made up the material.

Sequencing was performed with immunoSEQ multiplex PCR; in TCRdb, only in-frame clones are kept and a portion is missing. This sample yields around 250,000 clones, of which 85% to 90% are seen a single time; 5.5% to 9% belongs to the top ten. The sequenced sample was peripheral blood. The sequence derives from a woman aged 70 to 79 with active or convalescent COVID-19.

DNA for the CDR3: TGTGCCATAGGGGGAAGAGATGGCTACACCTTC. It codes for CAIGGRDGYTF. This chain joins TRBV10-3 and TRBJ1-2; D may be TRBD1 (6 bases). The length of the CDR3 is 11 residues. V was shortened by 9 bases and J by 6 bases, with 11 bases between the two germline ends. Germline CDR1 and CDR2: ENHRY and SYGVKD.